The 24 T cell receptor beta chains below were found in one sample sequenced in a study of T cell responses to AZD1222 COVID-19 vaccine. Data came from immunoSEQ multiplex PCR; TCRdb stores just in-frame clones and leaves some out. The sample carries some 120,000 clones, just under 95% recorded once. Sample: peripheral blood, taken on day 0 of AZD1222 vaccination. The receptors originated from an adult in good health.

The chain links TRBV5-8 to TRBJ1-2, with unresolved D. The CDR3 spans 15 residues. CDR1 and CDR2 (germline): SGHTS, YDEGEE. Trimming removed 0 bases from V and 4 bases from J, with 13 bases in between. CDR3 region: CASSLVGALGYGYTF. The CDR3 DNA reads as TGTGCCAGCAGCTTGGTAGGCGCTCTCGGCTATGGCTACACCTTC.

The chain carries TRBV11-3 and TRBJ2-4; D gene uncertain. Per the germline V gene, CDR1 is SGHNT and CDR2 is YENEEA. V dropped 2 bases and J dropped 9 bases, with 8 bases sitting between them. The CDR3 covers 12 residues. The CDR3 DNA is TGTGCCAGCAGCTTAACGGCAGGCATTCAGTACTTC. As protein: CASSLTAGIQYF.

This rearrangement joins TRBV3-1 (or the pseudogene TRBV3-2) to TRBJ1-5; TRBD1 matches at 8 bases. CDR3 length: 15 residues. CDR1 LGHDT and CDR2 YNNKEL come from the germline V gene (reference sequence). V was pared by 6 bases and J by 0 bases, with 4 bases of the junction left unmatched. The CDR3 spells CASSSQGASNQPQHF. The CDR3 DNA is TGTGCCAGCAGTTCGCAGGGGGCTAGCAATCAGCCCCAGCATTTT.

J is TRBJ1-2 and V is TRBV6-6, with D uncertain. The CDR3 extends over 11 amino acids. Between the trimmed V and J ends, which lost 6 bases and 8 bases, there was a span of 10 bases. Germline lookup yields CDR1 MNHNY and CDR2 SVGAGI (reference sequence). The CDR3 sequence: CASRRGEGYTF. CDR3 sequence (DNA): TGTGCCAGCAGACGAGGTGAAGGCTACACCTTC.

The sample holds one count of this clone. This rearrangement joins TRBV11-2 to TRBJ2-7, with D perhaps matching TRBD1 or TRBD2 (7 bases each). Trimming pared 5 bases from V and 5 bases from J, leaving 22 bases between. The CDR3 is made up of 16 amino acids. Germline CDR1 SGHAT, CDR2 FQNNGV. CDR3 bases: TGTGCCAGCAGCCAATACTGGGAGGGGGCGCGTAACGAGCAGTACTTC. This sequence encodes CASSQYWEGARNEQYF.

The chain is built from TRBV30 and TRBJ2-2; D is uncertain. This CDR3 comprises 13 residues. The germline V gene encodes CDR1 GTSNPN and CDR2 SVGIG (reference sequence). Trimming removed 4 bases at V and 6 bases at J, with 12 bases between. Here the CDR3 reads CAWKAAVPGELFF. Here the CDR3 DNA reads TGTGCCTGGAAGGCTGCAGTACCCGGGGAGCTGTTTTTT. The complete variable domain, with remaining parts taken from reference TRBV30 and TRBJ2-2, reads SQTIHQWPATLVQPVGSPLSLECTVEGTSNPNLYWYRQAAGRGLQLLFYSVGIGQISSEVPQNLSASRPQDRQFILSSKKLLLSDSGFYLCAWKAAVPGELFFGEGSRLTVL.

V is TRBV27 and J is TRBJ1-2, with 7 bases matching TRBD1. V lost 5 bases to trimming and J lost 6 bases; unmatched junction nucleotides: 9. This CDR3 spans 14 amino acids. The germline CDR1 and CDR2 sequences are MNHEY and SMNVEV (reference sequence). The CDR3 region has the DNA TGTGCCAGCAGTACCTTGACAGGGTTGGATGGCTACACCTTC. Protein product: CASSTLTGLDGYTF.

J is TRBJ2-1 and V is TRBV3-1 (or the pseudogene TRBV3-2), with 11 positions matching TRBD2. Germline lookup yields CDR1 LGHDT and CDR2 YNNKEL (reference sequence). CDR3 size: 14 residues. Germline trimming cut 5 bases from V and 7 bases from J; bases unmatched to any gene: 4. CDR3 bases: TGTGCCAGCAGCTCGTGGACTAGCGGGAATGAGCAGTTCTTC. As protein: CASSSWTSGNEQFF.

In regard to this clone: This sample includes further DNA sequences coding for the same CDR3. The chain couples TRBV28 to TRBJ2-5; 8 bases line up with TRBD1. This CDR3 is 14 amino acids long. V dropped 2 bases and J dropped 4; count of bases not matched to a gene: 3. The V gene's germline CDR1 is MDHEN and CDR2 SYDVKM. CDR3 protein: CASSLPQGAETQYF. The DNA of the CDR3 is TGTGCCAGCAGTTTACCCCAGGGGGCAGAGACCCAGTACTTC.

This chain uses TRBV19 with TRBJ2-2; TRBD2 is a possible D gene (6 bases). CDR1 and CDR2 from the germline V gene are LNHDA and SQIVND (reference sequence). V lost 6 bases and J lost 4, with 21 bases in between. The CDR3 runs 17 residues. This CDR3 is CASRPYGGPWGTGELFF. CDR3 coding DNA: TGTGCCAGTAGACCCTACGGGGGACCCTGGGGCACCGGGGAGCTGTTTTTT.

The chain links TRBV27 to TRBJ1-4; D perhaps matches TRBD1 (5 bases). The CDR3 extends over 16 amino acids. Trimming shortened V by 7 bases and J by 0 bases, and 15 bases separated the two germline ends. Germline lookup yields CDR1 MNHEY and CDR2 SMNVEV (reference sequence). CDR3 amino acids: CASTTDRGTTNEKLFF. In nucleotides, the CDR3 is TGTGCCAGCACTACCGACCGGGGGACAACTAATGAAAAACTGTTTTTT. The entire variable domain, with the rest obtained from reference TRBV27 and TRBJ1-4, is as follows: EAQVTQNPRYLITVTGKKLTVTCSQNMNHEYMSWYRQDPGLGLRQIYYSMNVEVTDKGDVPEGYKVSRKEKRNFPLILESPSPNQTSLYFCASTTDRGTTNEKLFFGSGTQLSVL.

The rearrangement uses TRBV5-5 and TRBJ1-5, with D tentatively TRBD1 (5 bases). The V gene's germline CDR1 is SGHKS and CDR2 YYEKEE (reference sequence). Trimming pared 4 bases from V and 4 bases from J, leaving 9 bases between. CDR3 length: 13 residues. The CDR3 bases are TGTGCCAGCAGCCCCGACAGAAATCAGCCCCAGCATTTT. This translates into CASSPDRNQPQHF.

The chain links TRBV27 to TRBJ1-5, with D tentatively TRBD1 (6 bases). Trimming cost V 6 bases and J 3 bases, with 12 bases left between them. The CDR3 totals 14 residues. CDR1 is MNHEY, CDR2 SMNVEV, per germline (reference sequence). The CDR3 region is CASRAQGTNQPQHF. In DNA form, the CDR3 reads TGTGCCAGCAGGGCTCAGGGGACCAATCAGCCCCAGCATTTT.

The gene calls are TRBV28 and TRBJ1-1; a possible D gene is TRBD1 (5 bases). The germline V gene has CDR1 MDHEN and CDR2 SYDVKM. The CDR3 loop spans 16 amino acids. Trimming cost V 1 base and J 3 bases, with 15 bases left between them. The CDR3 nucleotides read TGTGCCAGCAGTTTATTTGGGGCGATCGGCGACACTGAAGCTTTCTTT. It encodes CASSLFGAIGDTEAFF.

The chain uses TRBV3-1 (or the pseudogene TRBV3-2) and TRBJ1-2, with unresolved D. The CDR3 consists of 15 residues. Germline loops: CDR1 LGHDT, CDR2 YNNKEL (reference sequence). Deletions cut 0 bases from V and 7 bases from J, with 15 bases between. The CDR3 loop is CASSQDIGFSGGYTF. The CDR3 nucleotides are TGTGCCAGCAGCCAAGATATAGGGTTTTCTGGTGGCTACACCTTC.

The chain carries TRBV20-1 and TRBJ2-7; D not certain. V was clipped by 1 base and J by 7 bases, with 8 bases between them. The CDR3 contains 11 residues. CDR1 and CDR2 (germline): DFQATT, SNEGSKA (reference sequence). The CDR3 sequence: CSARAWAEQYF. DNA for the CDR3: TGCAGTGCTAGAGCTTGGGCAGAGCAGTACTTC.

The chain has TRBV5-1 and TRBJ2-2; possibly TRBD1 for D (6 bases). Trimming stripped 2 bases from V and 5 bases from J, with 19 bases between. The CDR3 covers 17 residues. Germline assignment: CDR1 SGHRS and CDR2 YFSETQ. The CDR3 sequence is CASSFPPGQIPTGELFF. The CDR3 DNA reads TGCGCCAGCAGCTTCCCACCGGGACAAATTCCAACCGGGGAGCTGTTTTTT. The complete variable domain, with remaining parts taken from reference TRBV5-1 and TRBJ2-2, reads KAGVTQTPRYLIKTRGQQVTLSCSPISGHRSVSWYQQTPGQGLQFLFEYFSETQRNKGNFPGRFSGRQFSNSRSEMNVSTLELGDSALYLCASSFPPGQIPTGELFFGEGSRLTVL.

V is TRBV6-1 and J is TRBJ2-1, with D uncertain. Germline V CDR1 and CDR2: MNHNS, SASEGT. The CDR3 extends over 14 amino acids. V was pared by 2 bases and J by 4 bases, with 9 bases between. The CDR3 nucleotides read TGTGCCAGCAGTGAATATCGATCGTACAATGAGCAGTTCTTC. Its translation: CASSEYRSYNEQFF.

Points on this clone: The junction shows a germline mismatch at one end, possibly a read error. The chain combines TRBV27 with TRBJ1-2; D perhaps matches TRBD1 (6 bases). CDR1 is MNHEY and CDR2 is SMNVEV in the germline V gene (reference sequence). The CDR3 extends over 13 amino acids. The CDR3 protein is CAGSQDSYYGYTF. In nucleotides, the CDR3 is TGTGCCGGCAGTCAGGACAGCTACTATGGCTACACCTTC.

V gene TRBV12-3 or TRBV12-4 combines with J gene TRBJ2-1; D gene uncertain. CDR3 length equals 13 residues. The V end was cut by 3 bases, the J end by 13 bases, with 16 bases between. CDR3 protein: CASSFSDPPSQFF. The CDR3 coding sequence is TGTGCCAGCAGTTTCTCGGACCCCCCGAGTCAGTTCTTC.

This clone has more than one count but fewer than ten. The CDR3 DNA follows: TGTGCCAGCAGCAAAGGGCCAGGGTGGCGGGCACTCTACGAGCAGTACTTC. It specifies CASSKGPGWRALYEQYF. V gene TRBV21-1 combines with J gene TRBJ2-7. TRBV21-1 has pseudogene status. CDR3 size: 17 residues.

This chain links TRBV3-1 (or the pseudogene TRBV3-2) with TRBJ2-2, with D hard to call. The CDR3 loop spans 17 amino acids. With 0 bases removed from V and 1 base from J, the gap between germline ends came to 12 bases. Looked up from germline, CDR1 is LGHDT and CDR2 is YNNKEL (reference sequence). CDR3 protein: CASSQDSSGRNTGELFF. CDR3 DNA: TGTGCCAGCAGCCAAGATTCATCAGGAAGGAACACCGGGGAGCTGTTTTTT.

CDR3 sequence (DNA): TGTGCCAGCACCATCGGGCTAGCGGGGTTTGGAAACATTCAGTACTTC. Amino acids: CASTIGLAGFGNIQYF. This chain connects TRBV28 to TRBJ2-4; 9 nucleotides align to TRBD2. The ends lost 7 bases at V and 6 bases at J; junction bases unmatched: 13. This CDR3 has 16 residues. Germline-derived CDR1 and CDR2 are MDHEN and SYDVKM.

The chain recombines TRBV5-4 with TRBJ2-3; D unclear. The CDR3 consists of 16 residues. Between the trimmed V and J ends, which lost 4 bases and 2 bases, there was a span of 17 bases. Germline loops: CDR1 SGHNT, CDR2 YYREEE (reference sequence). The CDR3 sequence is CASSRGARQYTDTQYF. The CDR3 nucleotides are TGTGCCAGCAGCCGTGGAGCAAGGCAATACACAGATACGCAGTATTTT.